Listed below are T cell receptor beta chains from one sample, sequenced in a study of shared clonotypes between healthy human individuals. Measured with immunoSEQ multiplex PCR; TCRdb has only the in-frame clones, and not every one. The sample has hundreds of thousands of clones; less than 80% are singletons. Sequencing was carried out using memory CD4+ T cells sorted from blood. Receptors were obtained from a woman in her twenties or thirties in good health. CDR3s include the opening cysteine and the closing phenylalanine or tryptophan. D genes are given only for firm matches. Clone size is not always given. Where it is, it says once, few, many or a class for expanded clones.

clone_size d_call j_call v_call cdr3_nt cdr3_aa
NA TRBD1 TRBJ2-7 TRBV29-1 TGCAGCGTTGTCGGGACAGGGGGCTCCTACGAGCAGTACTTC CSVVGTGGSYEQYF
NA NA TRBJ2-5 TRBV9 TGTGCCAGCAGCCAAGGGATTGGGACCCAGTACTTC CASSQGIGTQYF
NA TRBD2 TRBJ2-5 TRBV5-4 TGTGCCAGCAGCACTGCGGGAGGGCCAGGGGAGACCCAGTACTTC CASSTAGGPGETQYF
NA NA TRBJ2-3 TRBV5-1 TGCGCCAGCAGCCCCCTAAGCACAGATACGCAGTATTTT CASSPLSTDTQYF
NA NA TRBJ2-7 TRBV7-3 TGTGCCAGCAGCTCTGACCGACTTTACGAGCAGTACTTC CASSSDRLYEQYF
few NA TRBJ2-1 TRBV2 TGTGCCAGCAGTGGCTGGGAGGCGGAGCAGTTCTTC CASSGWEAEQFF
few TRBD2 TRBJ2-7 TRBV29-1 TGCAGCGTCTGGCTGGTGGGACTAGTCGTAAGGGGCGAGCAGTACTTC CSVWLVGLVVRGEQYF
many NA TRBJ2-2 TRBV15 TGTGCCACCAGCCGACGACTAGATCCCGGGGGGGAGCTGTTTTTT CATSRRLDPGGELFF
NA TRBD2 TRBJ2-7 TRBV27 TGTGCCAGCAGACCTGAACTAGCGGGGAACTACGAGCAGTACTTC CASRPELAGNYEQYF
NA TRBD1 TRBJ1-2 TRBV18 TGTGCCAGCTCACCTCGTGGGGGACAGGCCCTTCAAGGCTACACCTTC CASSPRGGQALQGYTF
NA NA TRBJ2-1 TRBV11-2 TGTGCCAGCAGCTTAGAACCTAGACAGCTCAATGAGCAGTTCTTC CASSLEPRQLNEQFF
few TRBD2 TRBJ2-5 TRBV2 TGTGCCAGCAGTGAATGGCGGGAGGGCCGGGAGACCCAGTACTTC CASSEWREGRETQYF
NA NA TRBJ2-6 TRBV28 TGTGCCAGCAGTTCCCTGGACAAAGCCGGGGCCAACGTCCTGACTTTC CASSSLDKAGANVLTF
NA TRBD1 TRBJ2-1 TRBV5-1 TGCGCCAGCAGCCCCGGGACAGACTTCAATGAGCAGTTCTTC CASSPGTDFNEQFF
few TRBD1 TRBJ1-2 TRBV6-1 TGTGCCAGCAGTACGGGACAGAGTCACTATGGCTACACCTTC CASSTGQSHYGYTF
NA TRBD1 TRBJ1-1 TRBV27 TGTGCCAGCAGTTTATATGGGACAGGGGGAAACACTGAAGCTTTCTTT CASSLYGTGGNTEAFF
NA NA TRBJ1-1 TRBV11-2 TGTGCCAGCAGCCGCGCAGTGAACACTGAAGCTTTCTTT CASSRAVNTEAFF
NA NA TRBJ2-5 TRBV7-2 TGTGCCAGCAGCTTCGACCCAGTCCAAGAGACCCAGTACTTC CASSFDPVQETQYF
few NA TRBJ1-5 TRBV6-5 TGTGCCAGCAGTTACTCAGGGATCGGGAAGCCCCAGCATTTT CASSYSGIGKPQHF
NA NA TRBJ2-7 TRBV20-1 TGCAGTGCTCTCCACCCCCCCGGGCAGTACTTC CSALHPPGQYF
NA NA TRBJ2-7 TRBV27 TGTGCCAGCAGTTCTTTGATAGGGACCTACGAGCAGTACTTC CASSSLIGTYEQYF
NA TRBD1 TRBJ1-5 TRBV7-2 TGTGCCAGCAGTTCCGACAGGGGACTCAATCAGCCCCAGCATTTT CASSSDRGLNQPQHF
NA NA TRBJ2-5 TRBV6-1 TGTGCCAGCAGTGGGGGACGGCAAGAGACCCAGTACTTC CASSGGRQETQYF
NA NA TRBJ2-1 TRBV7-9 TGTGCCAGCAGCTTAGCCGAGAGTCTCAATGAGCAGTTCTTC CASSLAESLNEQFF
NA NA TRBJ1-2 TRBV28 TGTGCCAGCAGTCCACCGAGCGCGGGAAACTATGGCTACACCTTC CASSPPSAGNYGYTF
NA NA TRBJ2-1 TRBV15 TGTGCCACCAGCAGAGATAGGGAGAGTAGGTTCTTC CATSRDRESRFF
NA TRBD1 TRBJ1-5 TRBV2 TGTGCCAGCAGTGGTGAGGGACAGGGGGGCCAGCCCCAGCATTTT CASSGEGQGGQPQHF
few TRBD1 TRBJ2-2 TRBV28 TGTGCCAGCAGGCGCCGACAGGGGGATCTGGGGGAGCTGTTTTTT CASRRRQGDLGELFF
once NA TRBJ2-6 TRBV10-2 TGCGCCAGCAGTGGGACCGCCAGCTCTGGGGCCAACGTCCTGACTTTC CASSGTASSGANVLTF
NA TRBD1 TRBJ2-5 TRBV19 TGTGCCAGTTCCCCTCGGACAGGGTACCAAGAGACCCAGTACTTC CASSPRTGYQETQYF
many NA TRBJ1-2 TRBV7-9 TGTGCCAGCAACCACGGGCGCGGCGGCTACACCTTC CASNHGRGGYTF
NA NA TRBJ2-1 TRBV7-2 TGTGCCAGCAGCTTTACCCCACCGGGACTGACGTTCTTC CASSFTPPGLTFF
NA NA TRBJ2-2 TRBV7-7 TGTGCCAGCAGCCATACGAACACCGGGGAGCTGTTTTTT CASSHTNTGELFF
NA NA TRBJ2-1 TRBV13 TGTGCCAGCACCGGGACCGCGGGCCGTGAGCAGTTCTTC CASTGTAGREQFF
NA NA TRBJ1-6 TRBV14 TGTGCCAGCAGCCAAGGGTATTCACCCCTCCACTTT CASSQGYSPLHF
NA TRBD1 TRBJ2-1 TRBV7-8 TGTGCCAGCAGCTTAGGGGGACAGGGGGCTTGGAATGAGCAGTTCTTC CASSLGGQGAWNEQFF
NA NA TRBJ2-5 TRBV5-4 TGTGCCAGCAGCCCAGGACTCTCAGGGGCCCAGTACTTC CASSPGLSGAQYF
NA NA TRBJ1-4 TRBV27 TGTGCCAGCGGGCGATTTGGGGAAAAACTGTTTTTT CASGRFGEKLFF
once NA TRBJ2-7 TRBV18 TGTGCCAGCTCATGGCGAGACAAGGCCTACGAGCAGTACTTC CASSWRDKAYEQYF
NA TRBD2 TRBJ2-2 TRBV7-3 TGTGCCAGCAGCCAGACTAGCGGGAGTACCGGGGAGCTGTTTTTT CASSQTSGSTGELFF
NA NA TRBJ1-1 TRBV18 TGTGCCAGCTCACCCGGGGGCCGTACGAGGAACACTGAAGCTTTCTTT CASSPGGRTRNTEAFF
NA TRBD1 TRBJ2-5 TRBV4-1 TGCGCCAGCAGCCCAGGGGGACAAGAGACCCAGTACTTC CASSPGGQETQYF
once NA TRBJ2-2 TRBV28 TGTGCCAGCAGTTTATCCCGTTCCGTCACCGGGGAGCTGTTTTTT CASSLSRSVTGELFF
NA NA TRBJ1-5 TRBV2 TGTGCCAGCAGTAAGGGAGGCAATCAGCCCCAGCATTTT CASSKGGNQPQHF
NA TRBD2 TRBJ2-7 TRBV10-3 TGTGCCATCGGGGGGACTAGCGGGTCACTCTCCTACGAGCAGTACTTC CAIGGTSGSLSYEQYF
NA TRBD1 TRBJ2-5 TRBV27 TGTGCCACCAGAGACAGGGTGGAAGAGACCCAGTACTTC CATRDRVEETQYF
NA TRBD1 TRBJ1-2 TRBV6-6 TGTGCCAGCAGTTACCGGGACAGGGGCGGCTACACCTTC CASSYRDRGGYTF
once TRBD1 TRBJ2-7 TRBV2 TGTGCCAGCAGGGACAGGGGGGACGAGCAGTACTTC CASRDRGDEQYF